The 2 T cell receptor beta chains listed next were all sequenced from one sample in a study of shared clonotypes between healthy human individuals. Sequencing was performed with immunoSEQ multiplex PCR; in TCRdb, only in-frame clones are kept and a portion is missing. This table has about 680,000 clones, 74% appearing once. Sequenced sample: memory CD4+ T cells sorted from blood. This sample's subset: CD45RA-negative fraction. The receptors shown here come from a woman in her twenties or thirties in good health.

As for this clone: Other nucleotide sequences in the sample specify the same CDR3. The chain carries TRBV7-6 and TRBJ2-5; 7 bases agree with TRBD2. After removal of 5 bases from V and 4 bases from J, the junction contained 7 bases not matched to a gene. The CDR3 sequence is 14 residues long. The germline V gene has CDR1 SGHVS and CDR2 FNYEAQ. The CDR3 region is CASSTGGSRETQYF. CDR3 in DNA: TGTGCCAGCAGCACGGGCGGGAGCAGAGAGACCCAGTACTTC.

The chain combines TRBV14 with TRBJ2-3, with 9 bases fitting TRBD2. The CDR3 runs to 13 residues. CDR1 is SGHDN, CDR2 FVKESK, per germline. J lost 1 base, V lost 8 bases, and 1 base had no gene match. CDR3 sequence reads: CASRLAGTDTQYF. Written as DNA, the CDR3 is TGTGCCAGCCGACTAGCGGGCACAGATACGCAGTATTTT. Full variable domain (missing parts from reference TRBV14 and TRBJ2-3): EAGVTQFPSHSVIEKGQTVTLRCDPISGHDNLYWYRRVMGKEIKFLLHFVKESKQDESGMPNNRFLAERTGGTYSTLKVQPAELEDSGVYFCASRLAGTDTQYFGPGTRLTVL.